This TCR beta chain appears in the sequencing data of a study of graft-versus-host responses after intestinal transplantation. Germline CDR1 is SGHNT and CDR2 is YYREEE (reference sequence). The CDR3 is 16 residues long. The trim removed 3 bases at V and 6 bases at J, leaving 8 bases unmatched. From the graft tissue, intraepithelial and lamina propria lymphocytes were released through processing. The repertoire was sequenced with immunoSEQ multiplex PCR; TCRdb's copy has only in-frame clones and lacks some. The sample lists 15,000 to 20,000 clones, approximately 86% occurring once. The receptor comes from a human patient who received an intestinal transplant, so some T cells may come from the graft donor. The V call is TRBV5-4, the J call TRBJ2-2; 10 nucleotides line up with TRBD2. Sequenced material: ileum tissue, taken 17 days after transplant. The DNA for the CDR3 is TGTGCCAGCAGCTCGTTAGCGGGAGGTCTTCCCGGGGAGCTGTTTTTT. This translates into CASSSLAGGLPGELFF. Full variable domain (remainder filled in from reference TRBV5-4 and TRBJ2-2): ETGVTQSPTHLIKTRGQQVTLRCSSQSGHNTVSWYQQALGQGPQFIFQYYREEENGRGNFPPRFSGLQFPNYSSELNVNALELDDSALYLCASSSLAGGLPGELFFGEGSRLTVL.